This T cell receptor beta chain was identified in a study of blood T cell repertoires in COVID-19. Study-wide context: Samples representing acute and convalescent COVID-19 were sourced from the United States, Italy and Spain. Nucleic acid was either cDNA or gDNA, and it came from T cells, B-cell-depleted T cells, or PBMCs.

Between the trimmed V and J ends, which lost 0 bases and 0 bases, there was a span of 7 bases. The V gene's germline CDR1 is LGHDT and CDR2 YNNKEL (reference sequence). The CDR3 loop spans 15 amino acids. The authors' processing: Estimation of nucleated cell counts was performed using reference gene primer amplification. Here immunoSEQ multiplex PCR was the method, and the copy in TCRdb shows in-frame clones only, minus some. The D gene and trimming were derived from the DNA, and the V and J assignments and clone size from that table. The sample records fewer than 200,000 clones, approximately 80% being singletons. In Seattle, patients joined the study during active infection and were tracked longitudinally.

The chain carries TRBV3-1 (or the pseudogene TRBV3-2) and TRBJ2-3; perhaps TRBD1 as D (6 bases). This clonotype was obtained from a woman in her 40s with COVID-19, enrolled during active disease. Sequencing was done on a sample of peripheral blood. CDR3 in DNA: TGTGCCAGCAGCCAAGACGGGACAAGCACAGATACGCAGTATTTT. This encodes CASSQDGTSTDTQYF.